One sample yielded the 18 T cell receptor beta chains listed below, sequenced in a study of shared clonotypes between healthy human individuals. Some clones are missing from TCRdb's copy, which holds only in-frame ones; the method was immunoSEQ multiplex PCR. Of more than 2 million clones detected, roughly 95% appear once; the ten largest clones hold less than 0.15%. Sequencing was done on a sample of naive CD4+ T cells sorted from blood. Subset noted: CD45RA+ positively selected. The receptor source for this set is a young man in good health.

V gene TRBV6-5 combines with J gene TRBJ2-7, with D possibly being TRBD2 (5 bases). CDR1 and CDR2 from the germline V gene are MNHEY and SVGAGI. Trimming pared 5 bases from V and 2 bases from J, leaving 10 bases between. The CDR3 is made up of 13 amino acids. The CDR3 sequence is CASSPGIPYEQYF. CDR3 in DNA: TGTGCCAGCAGTCCCGGGATTCCCTACGAGCAGTACTTC.

V gene TRBV19 combines with J gene TRBJ1-2; D may be TRBD1 (5 bases). Germline V gene lookup returns CDR1 LNHDA and CDR2 SQIVND (reference sequence). The CDR3 has 15 residues. The V gene lost 0 bases and the J gene lost 4 bases, with 12 bases spanning the gap. CDR3 sequence: CASSIELRGSYGYTF. CDR3 sequence (DNA): TGTGCCAGTAGTATAGAGCTCCGGGGCAGCTATGGCTACACCTTC.

This chain connects TRBV18 to TRBJ2-7; D perhaps matches TRBD2 (5 bases). The CDR3 is made up of 13 amino acids. With 3 bases removed from V and 6 bases from J, the gap between germline ends came to 12 bases. Germline lookup yields CDR1 KGHSH and CDR2 LQKENI. The CDR3 coding sequence is TGTGCCAGCTCACCCGGGAATTTACGCGAGCAGTACTTC. Encoded protein: CASSPGNLREQYF.

This chain joins TRBV6-1 and TRBJ2-7, with D perhaps matching TRBD1 or TRBD2 (5 bases each). The germline gives CDR1 MNHNS, CDR2 SASEGT. The CDR3 covers 17 residues. V lost 4 bases, J lost 0 bases, and 19 bases lay in between. In DNA form, the CDR3 reads TGTGCCAGCAGTGTATTCGGACTCCGGGACGGCTCCTACGAGCAGTACTTC. Translating gives CASSVFGLRDGSYEQYF.

A note on this clone: Different DNA sequences within this sample yield the same CDR3. The V gene is TRBV29-1, the J gene TRBJ1-1; a weak D match, TRBD1 (6 bases). V was pared by 3 bases and J by 11 bases, with 10 bases between. The CDR3 covers 10 residues. Germline values: CDR1 SQVTM, CDR2 ANQGSEA. The CDR3 DNA follows: TGCAGCGTTGAGGGGGCGGAGGCTTTCTTT. The encoded protein is CSVEGAEAFF. Using reference TRBV29-1 and TRBJ1-1 for the parts outside the CDR3, the full variable domain is SAVISQKPSRDICQRGTSLTIQCQVDSQVTMMFWYRQQPGQSLTLIATANQGSEATYESGFVIDKFPISRPNLTFSTLTVSNMSPEDSSIYLCSVEGAEAFFGQGTRLTVV.

The chain couples TRBV7-2 to TRBJ2-3; D is unclear. The ends were cut back, 4 bases at V and 2 bases at J, with 10 bases in the middle. The CDR3 spans 14 residues. CDR1 SGHTA and CDR2 FQGNSA come from the germline V gene. The chain's CDR3 is CASSSRTYTDTQYF. The CDR3 DNA sequence: TGTGCCAGCAGCTCGCGGACCTACACAGATACGCAGTATTTT. The full variable domain, completed using reference TRBV7-2 and TRBJ2-3, is GAGVSQSPSNKVTEKGKDVELRCDPISGHTALYWYRQSLGQGLEFLIYFQGNSAPDKSGLPSDRFSAERTGGSVSTLTIQRTQQEDSAVYLCASSSRTYTDTQYFGPGTRLTVL.

This chain links TRBV30 with TRBJ2-1; D is possibly TRBD1 (5 bases). The CDR3 loop spans 15 amino acids. In germline, CDR1 is GTSNPN, CDR2 SVGIG (reference sequence). Between the trimmed V and J ends, which lost 0 bases and 4 bases, there was a span of 13 bases. For the CDR3, the DNA is TGTGCCTGGAGTGTACAAAGGGGCCTTTACAATGAGCAGTTCTTC. Its protein product is CAWSVQRGLYNEQFF.

The chain is built from TRBV7-2 and TRBJ2-1; D is ambiguous. The germline V and J ends were trimmed by 2 bases and 4 bases, with 18 bases remaining between them. The CDR3 is 17 residues long. Germline V gene lookup returns CDR1 SGHTA and CDR2 FQGNSA. CDR3 loop: CASSLRAALVTYNEQFF. Written as DNA, the CDR3 is TGTGCCAGCAGCTTACGGGCCGCCCTAGTAACTTACAATGAGCAGTTCTTC.

The V gene is TRBV9, the J gene TRBJ2-3; possibly TRBD1 for D (5 bases). Germline CDR1 and CDR2: SGDLS and YYNGEE. The ends were cut back, 4 bases at V and 4 bases at J, with 16 bases in the middle. CDR3 length equals 15 residues. The CDR3, as DNA: TGTGCCAGCAGCAAAGCTGGGGTAGGGGCAGATACGCAGTATTTT. This translates into CASSKAGVGADTQYF.

The chain joins TRBV10-3 to TRBJ2-5, with 8 bases fitting TRBD2. After removal of 9 bases from V and 4 bases from J, the junction contained 7 bases not matched to a gene. The germline gives CDR1 ENHRY, CDR2 SYGVKD. The CDR3 extends over 13 amino acids. CDR3 nucleotide sequence: TGTGCCATGAGCGGGGGCCCGGGAGAGACCCAGTACTTC. Its translation: CAMSGGPGETQYF.

J is TRBJ1-5 and V is TRBV19, with no clear D. Deletions cut 5 bases from V and 3 bases from J, with 11 bases between. This CDR3 comprises 14 residues. Germline lookup yields CDR1 LNHDA and CDR2 SQIVND (reference sequence). The CDR3 DNA sequence: TGTGCCAGTAGTTACGGGCACCCCAATCAGCCCCAGCATTTT. The encoded protein is CASSYGHPNQPQHF.

The chain has TRBV18 and TRBJ1-4; TRBD1 matches at 8 bases. Germline V CDR1 and CDR2: KGHSH, LQKENI. V gave up 6 bases and J gave up 1 base; unmatched junction bases: 7. The CDR3 has 16 amino acids. Here the CDR3 DNA reads TGTGCCAGCTCCCCGGGACAGGTCGGAACTAATGAAAAACTGTTTTTT. This codes for CASSPGQVGTNEKLFF.

This chain joins TRBV6-1 and TRBJ1-6; 11 bases fit TRBD1. J was trimmed by 7 bases and V by 2 bases; bases with no gene match: 4. The CDR3 runs 16 residues. Germline-derived CDR1 and CDR2 are MNHNS and SASEGT. The DNA of the CDR3 is TGTGCCAGCAGTGAAAGCTGGACAGGGGGCAATTCACCCCTCCACTTT. Amino acids: CASSESWTGGNSPLHF.

The rearrangement joins TRBV11-2 to TRBJ2-7, with D uncertain. Trimming removed 7 bases from V and 2 bases from J, with 18 bases in between. The CDR3 extends over 15 amino acids. The germline V gene has CDR1 SGHAT and CDR2 FQNNGV. The CDR3 loop reads CASTPSAVAPYEQYF. DNA of the CDR3: TGTGCCAGCACCCCATCGGCCGTCGCCCCCTACGAGCAGTACTTC.

In its sample, this clone was seen once. The rearrangement joins TRBV15 to TRBJ2-7; possible D gene TRBD1, 5 bases. The CDR3 has 14 amino acids. Germline V gives CDR1 LNHNV, CDR2 YYDKDF (reference sequence). Trimming pared 0 bases from V and 3 bases from J, leaving 9 bases between. CDR3 amino acids: CATSRDRQNYEQYF. DNA for the CDR3: TGTGCCACCAGCAGAGATAGACAGAACTACGAGCAGTACTTC. The full variable domain, rest sourced from reference TRBV15 and TRBJ2-7, is DAMVIQNPRYQVTQFGKPVTLSCSQTLNHNVMYWYQQKSSQAPKLLFHYYDKDFNNEADTPDNFQSRRPNTSFCFLDIRSPGLGDTAMYLCATSRDRQNYEQYFGPGTRLTVT.

CDR3 coding DNA: TGTGCCAGCTCACAAACGTCAGGGTCCTATGGCTACACCTTC. Protein sequence: CASSQTSGSYGYTF. The gene calls are TRBV18 and TRBJ1-2; weak D call: TRBD1 (5 bases). CDR3 length: 14 amino acids. The germline V gene encodes CDR1 KGHSH and CDR2 LQKENI. Between the trimmed V and J ends, which lost 4 bases and 4 bases, there was a span of 13 bases.

The chain uses TRBV4-1 and TRBJ2-7; TRBD2 aligns across 10 bases. V lost 0 bases, J lost 4 bases, and 3 bases stayed unmatched. Germline V gene data show CDR1 as MGHRA and CDR2 as YSYEKL. The CDR3 is 15 residues long. The CDR3 protein is CASSQDLAGVYEQYF. The CDR3 bases are TGCGCCAGCAGCCAAGATCTAGCGGGAGTATACGAGCAGTACTTC.

Comments on this clone: The same CDR3 is also encoded by other DNA sequences in this sample. This CDR3 reads CASSLGTGSYEQYF. The CDR3 DNA reads TGTGCCAGCAGCTTGGGGACAGGGTCCTACGAGCAGTACTTC. The chain carries TRBV7-2 and TRBJ2-7; TRBD1 aligns across 9 bases. Germline loops: CDR1 SGHTA, CDR2 FQGNSA. The junction had 1 base not matched to a gene; V was cut back by 3 bases and J by 1 base. The CDR3 runs to 14 residues.